The entry below describes one T cell receptor beta chain. The target antigen is unknown. The sample comes from a study of response to subunit inactivated influenza vaccine. Study-wide results and caveats: Few new T cells, the authors suggested, are recruited by each seasonal influenza vaccination.

TCRdb re-called the RT-PCR reads with MiXCR, one entry per CDR3 protein. Here the sample spans about 540,000 distinct CDR3 sequences, 12% to 15% being singletons. Germline V lookup: CDR1 SQVTM, CDR2 ANQGSEA. The CDR3 loop spans 14 amino acids. The V and J ends lost 6 bases and 5 bases, in that order; junction bases with no gene match: 10. The chain combines TRBV29-1 with TRBJ2-5; TRBD2 agrees at 9 bases. The source of this sequence is a middle-aged man who received an inactivated influenza vaccine. Sequenced material: PBMCs from blood, taken about 11 days after vaccination. CDR3 residues: CSVSRTSEGETQYF. CDR3 nucleotides: TGCAGCGTCTCAAGGACTAGCGAGGGGGAGACCCAGTACTTC.